Each of the 25 T cell receptor beta chains below was sequenced from the same sample in a study of blood T cell repertoires in COVID-19. The data were produced by immunoSEQ multiplex PCR, yet TCRdb's version contains in-frame clones alone and is incomplete. Here the sample spans approximately 110,000 clones, approximately 79% being singletons. Source material: peripheral blood. The receptors come from a man aged 70-80 years with active or convalescent COVID-19.

The count of this clone is one. V gene TRBV15 combines with J gene TRBJ2-5; TRBD1 matches 9 bases. This CDR3 comprises 14 residues. Germline V gene data show CDR1 as LNHNV and CDR2 as YYDKDF (reference sequence). The V segment lost 4 bases and the J segment 3 bases; nucleotides outside the gene matches: 3. CDR3 bases: TGTGCCACCAGCACCCGACAGGGGGAAGAGACCCAGTACTTC. It specifies CATSTRQGEETQYF.

The sample holds a few counts of this clone. The chain joins TRBV2 to TRBJ1-1; 8 positions match TRBD1. The CDR3 has 13 residues. Per germline, CDR1 SNHLY and CDR2 FYNNEI. V lost 7 bases to trimming and J lost 3 bases; unmatched junction nucleotides: 4. CDR3 nucleotide sequence: TGTGCCAGCACAAAGACAGGGGACACTGAAGCTTTCTTT. Translating gives CASTKTGDTEAFF.

The chain uses TRBV19 and TRBJ2-1, with TRBD1 matching 10 bases. Germline assignment: CDR1 LNHDA and CDR2 SQIVND (reference sequence). This CDR3 region has 14 residues. V gave up 4 bases and J gave up 10 bases; unmatched junction bases: 7. In DNA form, the CDR3 reads TGTGCCAGTAGTAGGCGGACAGGGGGAAAGGAGCAGTTCTTC. Translated, it gives CASSRRTGGKEQFF.

This rearrangement joins TRBV5-1 to TRBJ2-3, with TRBD2 matching over 9 bases. From germline, CDR1 is SGHRS and CDR2 YFSETQ. V shed 1 base and J 3 bases; nucleotides not matched to a gene: 6. There are 16 residues in the CDR3. This chain's CDR3 is CASSLWASGKTDTQYF. The CDR3 DNA reads TGCGCCAGCAGCTTGTGGGCTAGCGGGAAGACAGATACGCAGTATTTT. Based on the CDR3 plus reference TRBV5-1 and TRBJ2-3, the full variable domain is KAGVTQTPRYLIKTRGQQVTLSCSPISGHRSVSWYQQTPGQGLQFLFEYFSETQRNKGNFPGRFSGRQFSNSRSEMNVSTLELGDSALYLCASSLWASGKTDTQYFGPGTRLTVL.

The chain links TRBV7-2 to TRBJ1-2; 7 nucleotides agree with TRBD1. Germline V CDR1 and CDR2: SGHTA, FQGNSA. Trimming removed 1 base from V and 5 bases from J; junction bases left unmatched: 4. This CDR3 contains 14 residues. The CDR3 reads CASSLEGTEYGYTF. The CDR3 nucleotides are TGTGCCAGCAGCTTAGAAGGGACAGAGTATGGCTACACCTTC.

J is TRBJ2-2 and V is TRBV18; 11 bases are a match to TRBD1. Germline V gene data show CDR1 as KGHSH and CDR2 as LQKENI. Trimming cost V 3 bases and J 5 bases; bases outside gene matches: 2. This CDR3 is 15 amino acids long. CDR3 coding DNA: TGTGCCAGCTCACCGGACAGGGGGCTTACCGGGGAGCTGTTTTTT. Its translation: CASSPDRGLTGELFF.

The chain carries TRBV4-1 and TRBJ2-2, with D perhaps TRBD1 (5 bases). This CDR3 has 17 amino acids. V dropped 0 bases and J dropped 5 bases, with 16 bases sitting between them. CDR1 and CDR2 (germline): MGHRA, YSYEKL. The CDR3 nucleotides are TGCGCCAGCAGCCAAGAGTCCCACGGCAGGGCAACCGGGGAGCTGTTTTTT. Translating gives CASSQESHGRATGELFF.

V is TRBV12-5 and J is TRBJ2-3, with D unclear. In germline, CDR1 is LGHNT, CDR2 FRNRAP. V gave up 7 bases and J gave up 2 bases, with 13 bases separating them. This CDR3 comprises 14 residues. The CDR3 reads CASAVDWLTDTQYF. The CDR3 DNA reads TGTGCTAGTGCCGTCGACTGGCTCACAGATACGCAGTATTTT.

This sequence joins TRBV6-1 and TRBJ2-5, with TRBD2 matching 11 bases. The CDR3 has 15 residues. Per the germline V gene, CDR1 is MNHNS and CDR2 is SASEGT. Trimming cost V 1 base and J 5 bases; bases outside gene matches: 3. This chain's CDR3 is CASSEVAGGRETQYF. CDR3 nucleotide sequence: TGTGCCAGCAGTGAAGTAGCGGGGGGGCGGGAGACCCAGTACTTC.

This chain uses TRBV29-1 with TRBJ1-2, with a tentative D call TRBD1 (6 bases). The germline gives CDR1 SQVTM, CDR2 ANQGSEA. The CDR3 is 15 amino acids. V lost 2 bases, J lost 5 bases, and 18 bases lay in between. CDR3 sequence: CSVERGSGAGYGYTF. In DNA form, the CDR3 reads TGCAGCGTTGAAAGGGGGTCAGGGGCTGGGTATGGCTACACCTTC.

The chain employs TRBV7-8 and TRBJ2-5; the D gene is possibly TRBD1 (5 bases). Trimming shortened V by 10 bases and J by 1 base, and 13 bases separated the two germline ends. CDR1 is SGHVS and CDR2 is FQNEAQ in the germline V gene. The CDR3 has 13 residues. The CDR3 here is CATGSQGQETQYF. The CDR3 nucleotides read TGTGCCACCGGCAGCCAGGGCCAAGAGACCCAGTACTTC.

The V and J genes are TRBV5-1 and TRBJ2-1, with 9 bases matching TRBD1. The CDR3 sequence is 14 residues long. Germline V gene data show CDR1 as SGHRS and CDR2 as YFSETQ. V was pared by 5 bases and J by 4 bases, with 4 bases of the junction left unmatched. CDR3 sequence (DNA): TGCGCCAGCAGAGCGGGACAGGGATACAATGAGCAGTTCTTC. Its translation is CASRAGQGYNEQFF.

The CDR3 is CASTPIQGGGELFF. The CDR3 DNA follows: TGTGCCAGCACCCCGATACAGGGCGGCGGGGAGCTGTTTTTT. V is TRBV3-1 (or the pseudogene TRBV3-2) and J is TRBJ2-2; tentative D call: TRBD1 (6 bases). V was pared by 7 bases and J by 7 bases, with 16 bases between. The length of the CDR3 is 14 residues. CDR1 and CDR2 from the germline V gene are LGHDT and YNNKEL (reference sequence).

This chain connects TRBV5-4 to TRBJ2-2, with D maybe TRBD1 (5 bases). V was clipped by 0 bases and J by 6 bases, with 15 bases between them. The CDR3 loop spans 16 amino acids. Germline CDR1 reads SGHNT; CDR2 reads YYREEE (reference sequence). CDR3 coding DNA: TGTGCCAGCAGCTTGGACTTGACAGCACGACCCGGGGAGCTGTTTTTT. Encoded protein: CASSLDLTARPGELFF.

This chain connects TRBV19 to TRBJ2-5, with 9 bases that match TRBD2. Germline values: CDR1 LNHDA, CDR2 SQIVND (reference sequence). The CDR3 runs 15 residues. The ends lost 5 bases at V and 1 base at J; junction bases unmatched: 5. DNA of the CDR3: TGTGCCAGTAGTCGGCGGGGGGGAGCCCAAGAGACCCAGTACTTC. Its protein product is CASSRRGGAQETQYF.

This clone was observed a few times. This sequence joins TRBV28 and TRBJ2-1; D is perhaps TRBD2 (6 bases). This CDR3 comprises 18 residues. Trimming took off 2 bases at V and 1 base at J, with 18 bases between the two ends. The V gene's germline CDR1 is MDHEN and CDR2 SYDVKM. CDR3 amino acids: CASSLRRRAGASYNEQFF. The CDR3 nucleotides are TGTGCCAGCAGTTTACGACGGAGGGCCGGAGCATCCTACAATGAGCAGTTCTTC.

The rearrangement uses TRBV5-1 and TRBJ1-1; a weak D match, TRBD1 (6 bases). Between the trimmed V and J ends, which lost 6 bases and 0 bases, there was a span of 12 bases. Germline V gives CDR1 SGHRS, CDR2 YFSETQ. The CDR3 sequence is 14 residues long. For the CDR3, the DNA is TGCGCCAGCAAAGAACAGGGACTGAACACTGAAGCTTTCTTT. Its translation is CASKEQGLNTEAFF.

This sequence joins TRBV3-1 (or the pseudogene TRBV3-2) and TRBJ1-1; no firm D call. This CDR3 spans 12 amino acids. Deletions cut 4 bases from V and 6 bases from J, with 9 bases between. CDR1 and CDR2 (germline): LGHDT, YNNKEL (reference sequence). The CDR3 loop is CASSRGWAEAFF. The CDR3 region has the DNA TGTGCCAGCAGCCGAGGGTGGGCTGAAGCTTTCTTT.

CDR3 amino acids: CASPGQRNTEAFF. In nucleotides, the CDR3 is TGTGCCAGCCCGGGACAGCGGAACACTGAAGCTTTCTTT. The chain has TRBV6-5 and TRBJ1-1, with 7 bases identical to TRBD1. Looked up from germline, CDR1 is MNHEY and CDR2 is SVGAGI. V lost 8 bases to trimming and J lost 1 base; unmatched junction nucleotides: 4. This CDR3 has 13 amino acids.

The chain links TRBV7-2 to TRBJ1-4, with TRBD1 matching 9 bases. The CDR3 covers 14 residues. In germline, CDR1 is SGHTA, CDR2 FQGNSA. With 3 bases clipped from V and 8 bases from J, the junction kept 4 bases outside the gene matches. The CDR3 here is CASSLTGGPEKLFF. Written as DNA, the CDR3 is TGTGCCAGCAGCTTGACAGGGGGACCCGAAAAACTGTTTTTT.

The gene calls are TRBV6-5 and TRBJ2-2; TRBD1 matches at 9 bases. V dropped 8 bases and J dropped 5; count of bases not matched to a gene: 9. This CDR3 has 15 residues. CDR1 is MNHEY and CDR2 is SVGAGI in the germline V gene. The CDR3 is CASCLGTGWTGELFF. The CDR3 DNA follows: TGTGCCAGCTGTTTGGGGACAGGGTGGACCGGGGAGCTGTTTTTT.

The chain couples TRBV5-1 to TRBJ1-1; D remains unclear. The germline V gene has CDR1 SGHRS and CDR2 YFSETQ. Trimming took off 0 bases at V and 1 base at J, with 16 bases between the two ends. The CDR3 runs 17 residues. The CDR3 is CASSLGGNPQQNTEAFF. CDR3 nucleotides: TGCGCCAGCAGCTTGGGAGGGAACCCCCAGCAGAACACTGAAGCTTTCTTT.

This clone has only one observation. This chain uses TRBV7-3 with TRBJ2-1, with a possible D match to TRBD1 (6 bases). Germline V CDR1 and CDR2: SGHTA, FQGTGA. The CDR3 covers 14 residues. Trimming pared 5 bases from V and 5 bases from J, leaving 13 bases between. DNA of the CDR3: TGTGCCAGCAGCCCCGGACAGCCCCACAATGAGCAGTTCTTC. Translating gives CASSPGQPHNEQFF.

V gene TRBV5-6 combines with J gene TRBJ2-2; TRBD2 aligns across 8 bases. The CDR3 has 16 residues. Germline V gene sequence: CDR1 SGHDT, CDR2 YYEEEE. The V and J ends lost 4 bases and 0 bases, in that order; junction bases with no gene match: 5. CDR3 residues: CASSRRAGANTGELFF. The CDR3 DNA sequence: TGTGCCAGCAGCAGGAGAGCGGGAGCGAACACCGGGGAGCTGTTTTTT. Full variable domain (outside the CDR3, taken from reference TRBV5-6 and TRBJ2-2): DAGVTQSPTHLIKTRGQQVTLRCSPKSGHDTVSWYQQALGQGPQFIFQYYEEEERQRGNFPDRFSGHQFPNYSSELNVNALLLGDSALYLCASSRRAGANTGELFFGEGSRLTVL.

The chain recombines TRBV20-1 with TRBJ1-2, with TRBD1 identical over 8 bases. V gave up 6 bases and J gave up 7 bases; unmatched junction bases: 4. Germline loops: CDR1 DFQATT, CDR2 SNEGSKA (reference sequence). The CDR3 consists of 11 residues. In DNA, the CDR3 is TGCAGTGCATACAGGGGGATTGGCTACACCTTC. Translating it yields CSAYRGIGYTF.